The TCR beta chain under discussion was sequenced for a study of blood T cell repertoires in COVID-19. Overall study context: The United States, Italy and Spain supplied acute and convalescent COVID-19 samples. The cDNA or gDNA used as material had been derived from T cells, B-cell-depleted T cells, or PBMCs.

Germline V lookup: CDR1 LGHDT, CDR2 YNNKEL (reference sequence). Trimming took off 0 bases at V and 6 bases at J, with 8 bases between the two ends. The CDR3 length is 14 residues. Clones were sequenced by immunoSEQ multiplex PCR, and TCRdb holds only the in-frame ones, with some missing. The sample records 200,000 to 300,000 clones, approximately 81% being singletons. The receptor was derived from an elderly woman with acute or convalescent COVID-19. The source material was peripheral blood. The gene calls are TRBV3-1 (or the pseudogene TRBV3-2) and TRBJ2-2, with unresolved D. The CDR3 is CASSQETLPGELFF. In DNA, the CDR3 is TGTGCCAGCAGCCAAGAAACTCTCCCCGGGGAGCTGTTTTTT.